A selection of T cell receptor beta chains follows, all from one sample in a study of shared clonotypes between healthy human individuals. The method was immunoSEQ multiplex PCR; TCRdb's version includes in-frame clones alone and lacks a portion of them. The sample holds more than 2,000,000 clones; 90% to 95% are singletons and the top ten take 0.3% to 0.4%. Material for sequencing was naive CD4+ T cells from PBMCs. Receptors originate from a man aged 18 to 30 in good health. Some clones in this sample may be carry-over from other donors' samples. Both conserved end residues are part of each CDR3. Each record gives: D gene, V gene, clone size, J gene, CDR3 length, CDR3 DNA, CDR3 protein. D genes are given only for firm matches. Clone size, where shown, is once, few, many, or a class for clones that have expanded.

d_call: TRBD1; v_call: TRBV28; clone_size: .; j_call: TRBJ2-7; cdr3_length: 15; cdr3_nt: TGTGCCAGCAGTTCCCGACAGGGATTGGGTTACGAGCAGTACTTC; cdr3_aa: CASSSRQGLGYEQYF
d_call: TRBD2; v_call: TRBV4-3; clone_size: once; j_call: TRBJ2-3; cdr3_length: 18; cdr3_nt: TGCGCCAGCAGCCAAGATACGGCTAGCGGGATGAGGGCAGATACGCAGTATTTT; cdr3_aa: CASSQDTASGMRADTQYF
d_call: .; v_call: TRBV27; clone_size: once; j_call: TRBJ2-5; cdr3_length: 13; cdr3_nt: TGTGCCAGCAGACGGAGGGGCCGGGAGACCCAGTACTTC; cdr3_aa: CASRRRGRETQYF
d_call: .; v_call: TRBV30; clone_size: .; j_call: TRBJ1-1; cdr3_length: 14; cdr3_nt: TGTGCCTGGAGTGTCTCTACGGGGCGGGAGGGAGCTTTCTTT; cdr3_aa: CAWSVSTGREGAFF
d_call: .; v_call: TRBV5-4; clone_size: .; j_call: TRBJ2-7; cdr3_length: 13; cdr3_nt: TGTGCCAGCAGCCGGGACGGCTCCTACGAGCAGTACTTC; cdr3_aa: CASSRDGSYEQYF
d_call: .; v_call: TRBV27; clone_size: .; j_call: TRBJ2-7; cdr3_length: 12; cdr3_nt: TGTGCCAGCAGTATGAGGACCGGCGAGCAGTACTTC; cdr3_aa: CASSMRTGEQYF
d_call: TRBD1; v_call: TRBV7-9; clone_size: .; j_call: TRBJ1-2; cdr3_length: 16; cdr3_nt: TGTGCCAGCCGGGCGGACAGGGGAGAAGCTAACTATGGCTACACCTTC; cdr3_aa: CASRADRGEANYGYTF
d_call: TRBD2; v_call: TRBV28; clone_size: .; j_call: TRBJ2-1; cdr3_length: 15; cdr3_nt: TGTGCCAGCAGTCCGACTAGCGGGAGGGCCCATGAGCAGTTCTTC; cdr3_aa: CASSPTSGRAHEQFF
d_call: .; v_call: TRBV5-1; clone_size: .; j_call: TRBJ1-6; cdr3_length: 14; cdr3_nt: TGCGCCAGCAGAAATGACCCTGCGGGGTCACCCCTCCACTTT; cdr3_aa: CASRNDPAGSPLHF
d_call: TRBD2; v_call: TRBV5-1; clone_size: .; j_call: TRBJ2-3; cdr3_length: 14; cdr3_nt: TGCGCCAGCAGCCCGGGACTAGGTCCAGATACGCAGTATTTT; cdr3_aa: CASSPGLGPDTQYF
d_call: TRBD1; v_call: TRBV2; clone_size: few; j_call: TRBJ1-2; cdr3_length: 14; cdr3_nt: TGTGCCAGCACCCCGAACAGGGGTAGGGATGGCTACACCTTC; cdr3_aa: CASTPNRGRDGYTF
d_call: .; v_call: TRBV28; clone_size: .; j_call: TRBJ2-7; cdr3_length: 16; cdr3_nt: TGTGCCAGCAGATCTTTGGGACTCCCGGGGAACTACGAGCAGTACTTC; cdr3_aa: CASRSLGLPGNYEQYF
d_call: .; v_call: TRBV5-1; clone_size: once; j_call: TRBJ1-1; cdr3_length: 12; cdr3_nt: TGCGCCAGCAGCTTGAACCCGACTGAAGCTTTCTTT; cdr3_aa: CASSLNPTEAFF
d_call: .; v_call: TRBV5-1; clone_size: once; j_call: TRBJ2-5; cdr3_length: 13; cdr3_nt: TGCGCCAGCAGCCCACCAGGGTCGGAGACCCAGTACTTC; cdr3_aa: CASSPPGSETQYF
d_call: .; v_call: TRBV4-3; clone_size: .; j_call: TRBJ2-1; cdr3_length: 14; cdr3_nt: TGCGCCAGCAGCCAAGAGTACGTAGGGGGTGAGCAGTTCTTC; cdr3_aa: CASSQEYVGGEQFF
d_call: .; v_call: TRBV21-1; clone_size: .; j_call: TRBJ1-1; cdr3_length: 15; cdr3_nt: TGTGCCAGCAGCAAAGAGGAGCGGGGGGACACTGAAGCTTTCTTT; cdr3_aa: CASSKEERGDTEAFF